One sample yielded the 7 T cell receptor beta chains listed below, sequenced in a study of sequential checkpoint blockade in melanoma (dated by TCRdb to the late 2010s). Reading the label with the study, this specimen's treatment or condition is: randomized to nivolumab then ipilimumab (arm A) or the reverse (arm B). Library creation used the immunoSEQ multiplex PCR assay. In its TCRdb copy, this immuneACCESS table keeps in-frame sequences only and misses some clones. Where compared with another copy, unresolved V genes explain less than half of these, and the others have no known cause. Counted in this sample were about 2,300 clones; around 33% of them appeared once. Of the sample, less than 15% is held by the ten largest clones. Source: tumor tissue (inferred from file names), taken from a patient given nivolumab and ipilimumab in sequence. The receptors derive from a human donor with melanoma.

In its sample, this clone was seen once. V gene TRBV10-2 combines with J gene TRBJ2-6, with D possibly called TRBD1 or TRBD2 (5 bases each). The CDR3 totals 13 residues. Germline V gene lookup returns CDR1 WSHSY and CDR2 SAAADI. V was clipped by 8 bases and J by 11 bases, with 16 bases between them. CDR3 coding DNA: TGCGCCAGCGCCCGGGACCCATCGGACGTCCTGACTTTC. The encoded protein is CASARDPSDVLTF.

V is TRBV19 and J is TRBJ1-4, with D unclear. Germline CDR1 reads LNHDA; CDR2 reads SQIVND (reference sequence). There are 15 residues in the CDR3. Trimming removed 6 bases from V and 8 bases from J, with 19 bases in between. The CDR3 nucleotides are TGTGCCAGTAGACCCGACTCCGGTCCCCCCGAAAAACTGTTTTTT. It encodes CASRPDSGPPEKLFF. Combining the CDR3 with reference TRBV19 and TRBJ1-4 gives the whole variable domain DGGITQSPKYLFRKEGQNVTLSCEQNLNHDAMYWYRQDPGQGLRLIYYSQIVNDFQKGDIAEGYSVSREKKESFPLTVTSAQKNPTAFYLCASRPDSGPPEKLFFGSGTQLSVL.

The chain uses TRBV6-4 and TRBJ2-3, with TRBD2 matching over 12 bases. The CDR3 consists of 16 residues. Germline V gene lookup returns CDR1 MRHNA and CDR2 SNTAGT. V trimming: 5 bases; J trimming: 3 bases; junction bases outside the gene matches: 6. The CDR3 DNA follows: TGTGCCAGCAGTTACACCGGACTAGCGGGAACAGATACGCAGTATTTT. Translated: CASSYTGLAGTDTQYF.

V and J are TRBV10-2 and TRBJ1-4, with D hard to call. Trimming pared 4 bases from V and 0 bases from J, leaving 12 bases between. Germline V lookup: CDR1 WSHSY, CDR2 SAAADI. The CDR3 loop spans 16 amino acids. CDR3 DNA sequence: TGCGCCAGCAGTGGCCCCGGCGGGGCAACTAATGAAAAACTGTTTTTT. Its protein product is CASSGPGGATNEKLFF.

In its sample, this clone was seen a few times. The V gene is TRBV30, the J gene TRBJ1-1; D not certain. Germline CDR1 and CDR2: GTSNPN and SVGIG (reference sequence). Trimming cost V 0 bases and J 9 bases, with 14 bases left between them. The CDR3 runs 13 residues. CDR3 in amino acids: CAWSVAQPVQAFF. For the CDR3, the DNA is TGTGCCTGGAGTGTAGCACAGCCGGTTCAAGCTTTCTTT.

This clone appeared a few times. V usage is TRBV28 and J usage is TRBJ2-1; tentative D call: TRBD2 (5 bases). Trimming took off 6 bases at V and 1 base at J, with 13 bases between the two ends. The CDR3 consists of 15 residues. Germline V CDR1 and CDR2: MDHEN, SYDVKM. CDR3 protein: CASRTAGLSYNEQFF. CDR3 in DNA: TGTGCCAGCAGGACCGCGGGTCTGTCCTACAATGAGCAGTTCTTC. Filled out from reference TRBV28 and TRBJ2-1, the complete variable domain reads DVKVTQSSRYLVKRTGEKVFLECVQDMDHENMFWYRQDPGLGLRLIYFSYDVKMKEKGDIPEGYSVSREKKERFSLILESASTNQTSMYLCASRTAGLSYNEQFFGPGTRLTVL.

The genes are TRBV9 and TRBJ2-7; D remains unclear. CDR3 size: 13 residues. CDR1 and CDR2 from the germline V gene are SGDLS and YYNGEE. The ends were cut back, 4 bases at V and 6 bases at J, with 14 bases in the middle. DNA of the CDR3: TGTGCCAGCAGCCCATACACGAGAGGCGAGCAGTACTTC. It specifies CASSPYTRGEQYF.